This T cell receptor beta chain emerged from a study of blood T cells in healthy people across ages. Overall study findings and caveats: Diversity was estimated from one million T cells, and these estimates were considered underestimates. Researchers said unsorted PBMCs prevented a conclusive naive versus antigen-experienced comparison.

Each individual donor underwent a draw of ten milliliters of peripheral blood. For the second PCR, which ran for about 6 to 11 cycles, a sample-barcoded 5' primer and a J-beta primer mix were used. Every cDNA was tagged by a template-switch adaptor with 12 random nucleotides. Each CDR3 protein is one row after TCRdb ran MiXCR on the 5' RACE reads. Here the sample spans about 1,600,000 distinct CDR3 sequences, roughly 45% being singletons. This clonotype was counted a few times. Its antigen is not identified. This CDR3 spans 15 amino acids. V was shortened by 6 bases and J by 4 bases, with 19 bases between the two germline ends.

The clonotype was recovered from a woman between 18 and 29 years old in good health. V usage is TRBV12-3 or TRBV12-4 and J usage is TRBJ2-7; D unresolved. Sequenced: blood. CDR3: CASSDAMAPGYEQYF. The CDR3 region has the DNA TGTGCCAGCAGCGACGCGATGGCCCCTGGATACGAGCAGTACTTC.